This TCR beta chain was recovered during a study of blood T cell repertoires in COVID-19. Whole-study context: From the United States, Italy and Spain came samples of acute and convalescent COVID-19.

V was clipped by 5 bases and J by 3 bases; unmatched bases: 17. The CDR3 is 18 amino acids. Germline assignment: CDR1 LNHDA and CDR2 SQIVND (reference sequence). The authors' processing: The assay estimated nucleated cells by amplifying reference gene primers. Assay used: immunoSEQ multiplex PCR; TCRdb lists only in-frame clones, some missing. V, J and clone size are taken as reported in that table, and D and trimming were inferred from the DNA itself. Counted here are tens of thousands of clones, over 65% occurring once; the ten biggest clones make up around 15%. V gene TRBV19 combines with J gene TRBJ1-2; TRBD1 aligns across 8 bases. This receptor was taken from a man between 65 and 79 years old with acute or convalescent COVID-19. The sequenced material came from peripheral blood. The CDR3 coding sequence is TGTGCCAGTAGTCCAGGACAGGGTCCTTTAGGCCCTTACTATGGCTACACCTTC. It is translated as CASSPGQGPLGPYYGYTF.